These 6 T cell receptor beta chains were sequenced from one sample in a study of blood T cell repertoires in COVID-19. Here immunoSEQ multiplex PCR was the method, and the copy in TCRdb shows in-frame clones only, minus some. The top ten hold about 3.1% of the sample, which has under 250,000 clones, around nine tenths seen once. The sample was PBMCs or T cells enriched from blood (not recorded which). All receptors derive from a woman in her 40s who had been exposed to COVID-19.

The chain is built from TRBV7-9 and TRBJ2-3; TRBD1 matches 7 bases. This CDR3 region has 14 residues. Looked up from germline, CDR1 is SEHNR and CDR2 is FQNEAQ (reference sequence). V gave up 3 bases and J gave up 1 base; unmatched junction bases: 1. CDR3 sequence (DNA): TGTGCCAGCAGCTTTCAGGGGGGCACAGATACGCAGTATTTT. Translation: CASSFQGGTDTQYF.

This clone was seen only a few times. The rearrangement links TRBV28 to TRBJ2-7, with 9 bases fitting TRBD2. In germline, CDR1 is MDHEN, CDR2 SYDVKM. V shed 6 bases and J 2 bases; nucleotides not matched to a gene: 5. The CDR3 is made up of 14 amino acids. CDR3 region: CASRPSGETYEQYF. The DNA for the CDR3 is TGTGCCAGCAGGCCTAGCGGGGAAACCTACGAGCAGTACTTC.

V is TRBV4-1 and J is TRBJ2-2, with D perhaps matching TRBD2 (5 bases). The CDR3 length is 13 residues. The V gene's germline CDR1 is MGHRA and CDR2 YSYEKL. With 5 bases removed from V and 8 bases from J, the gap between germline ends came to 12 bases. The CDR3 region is CASSERVSGELFF. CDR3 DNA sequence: TGCGCCAGCAGCGAGAGGGTTTCGGGGGAGCTGTTTTTT.

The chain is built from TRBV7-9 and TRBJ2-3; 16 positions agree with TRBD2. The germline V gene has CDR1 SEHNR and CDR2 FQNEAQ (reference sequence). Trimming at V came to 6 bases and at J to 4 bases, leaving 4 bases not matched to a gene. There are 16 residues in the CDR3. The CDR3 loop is CASSSGTSGGADTQYF. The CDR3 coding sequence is TGTGCCAGCAGTTCCGGGACTAGCGGGGGGGCAGATACGCAGTATTTT.

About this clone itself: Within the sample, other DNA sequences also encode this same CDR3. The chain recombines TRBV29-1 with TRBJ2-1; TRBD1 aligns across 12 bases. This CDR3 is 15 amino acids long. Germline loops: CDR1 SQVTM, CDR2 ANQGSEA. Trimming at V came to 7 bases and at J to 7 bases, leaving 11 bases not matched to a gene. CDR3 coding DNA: TGCAGCGCTGGGGGTGGGACAGGGGGCATGAATGAGCAGTTCTTC. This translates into CSAGGGTGGMNEQFF.

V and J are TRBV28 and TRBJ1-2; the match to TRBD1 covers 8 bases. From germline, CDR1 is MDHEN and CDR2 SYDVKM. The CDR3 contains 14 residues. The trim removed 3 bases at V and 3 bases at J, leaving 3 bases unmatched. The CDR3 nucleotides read TGTGCCAGCAGTTTTCGGACAGGGTACTATGGCTACACCTTC. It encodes CASSFRTGYYGYTF.